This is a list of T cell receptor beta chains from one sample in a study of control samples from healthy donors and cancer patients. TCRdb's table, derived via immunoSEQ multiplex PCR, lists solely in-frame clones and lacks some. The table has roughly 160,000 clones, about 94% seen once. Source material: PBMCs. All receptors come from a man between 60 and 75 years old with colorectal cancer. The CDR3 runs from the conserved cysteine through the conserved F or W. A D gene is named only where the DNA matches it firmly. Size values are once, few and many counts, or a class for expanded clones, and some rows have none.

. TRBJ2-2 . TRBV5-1 CASSFSLGPGELFF TGCGCCAGCAGCTTCAGTTTAGGGCCAGGGGAGCTGTTTTTT
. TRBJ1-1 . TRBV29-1 CSVGTANTEAFF TGCAGCGTTGGGACAGCAAACACTGAAGCTTTCTTT
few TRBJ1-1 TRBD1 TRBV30 CAWGQGYTEAFF TGTGCCTGGGGACAGGGGTACACTGAAGCTTTCTTT
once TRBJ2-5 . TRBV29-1 CSVVGGGGETQYF TGCAGCGTTGTTGGAGGGGGCGGGGAGACCCAGTACTTC
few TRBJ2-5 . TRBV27 CASRPQPPGETQYF TGTGCCAGTAGACCGCAACCACCGGGGGAGACCCAGTACTTC
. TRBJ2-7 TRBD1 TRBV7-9 CASSLAPGQGVYEQYF TGTGCCAGCAGCTTAGCGCCGGGACAGGGGGTCTACGAGCAGTACTTC
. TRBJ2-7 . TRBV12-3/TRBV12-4 CASSPSPYEQYF TGTGCCAGCAGTCCTTCGCCCTACGAGCAGTACTTC
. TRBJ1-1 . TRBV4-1 CASSIRGGTEAFF TGCGCCAGCAGCATAAGAGGGGGTACTGAAGCTTTCTTT
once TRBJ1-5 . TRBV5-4 CASSRDVEQPQHF TGTGCCAGCAGCCGGGATGTCGAGCAGCCCCAGCATTTT
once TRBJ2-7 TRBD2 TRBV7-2 CASSIRTGGTSRYEQYF TGTGCCAGCAGCATACGAACCGGTGGGACTAGCAGGTACGAGCAGTACTTC